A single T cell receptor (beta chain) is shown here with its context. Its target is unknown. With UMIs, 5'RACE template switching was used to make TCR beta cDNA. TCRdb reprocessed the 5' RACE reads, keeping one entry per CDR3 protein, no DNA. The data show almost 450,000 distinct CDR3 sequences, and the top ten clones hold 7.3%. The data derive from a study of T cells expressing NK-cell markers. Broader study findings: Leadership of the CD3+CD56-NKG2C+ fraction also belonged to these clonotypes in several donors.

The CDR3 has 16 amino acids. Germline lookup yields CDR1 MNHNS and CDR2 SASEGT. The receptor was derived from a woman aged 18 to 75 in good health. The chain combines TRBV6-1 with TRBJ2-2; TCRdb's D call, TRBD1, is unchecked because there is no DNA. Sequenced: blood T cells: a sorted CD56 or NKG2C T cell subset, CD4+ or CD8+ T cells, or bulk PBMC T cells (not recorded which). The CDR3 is CASSQMRGRGTGELFF.